The T cell receptor (beta chain) described here comes from a study of blood T cell repertoires in COVID-19. V gave up 5 bases and J gave up 1 base; unmatched junction bases: 16. The CDR3 is 19 residues long. Germline lookup yields CDR1 SGHTS and CDR2 YDEGEE. This clone was seen just once. The protocol was immunoSEQ multiplex PCR, while the TCRdb copy is restricted to in-frame clones and leaves out a portion. The table shows a few hundred thousand clones, with roughly 80% occurring only once. The source is a man between 60 and 75 years old who had recovered from COVID-19. Sequences were obtained from peripheral blood. The chain uses TRBV5-8 and TRBJ2-1, with 9 bases identical to TRBD2. For the CDR3, the DNA is TGTGCCAGCAGAAAGGGGGGACTAGCCATAAGAGTATCCTACAATGAGCAGTTCTTC. This encodes CASRKGGLAIRVSYNEQFF.